Described below is a single TCR beta chain sequence and its context. Its antigen is currently unknown. The data were obtained in a study of cytomegalovirus exposure and HLA in healthy donors. PCR involved 60 Vbeta and 13 Jbeta primers. Profiled with immunoSEQ multiplex PCR; TCRdb holds only in-frame clones, not every one. The sample contains under 300,000 clones, about 80% of which appear only once. The trim removed 8 bases at V and 10 bases at J, leaving 8 bases unmatched. The germline gives CDR1 SNHLY, CDR2 FYNNEI. There are 14 residues in the CDR3. Whole-study results and caveats: As a later analysis revealed, most CMV-associated TCR beta chains appeared HLA-restricted. Rare TCR sequences predominated, though certain public TCRs were found in many donors. In a later analysis, TCR beta V- and J-gene trimming was associated with a missense DCLRE1C variant.

The V gene is TRBV2, the J gene TRBJ1-6, with 10 bases that match TRBD1. The sequence came from an older woman in good health and CMV-seropositive. The source material was PBMCs. The CDR3 spells CASVKDRGNSPLHF. The CDR3 DNA is TGTGCCAGCGTGAAGGACAGGGGGAACTCACCCCTCCACTTT. Full variable domain (outside the CDR3, taken from reference TRBV2 and TRBJ1-6): EPEVTQTPSHQVTQMGQEVILRCVPISNHLYFYWYRQILGQKVEFLVSFYNNEISEKSEIFDDQFSVERPDGSNFTLKIRSTKLEDSAMYFCASVKDRGNSPLHFGNGTRLTVT.